This T cell receptor (beta chain) was identified in a study of a mutant IDH1 vaccine in newly diagnosed glioma. Noted time point: week 11, during vaccination. Each dose delivered 300 ug of mutant IDH1 20-mer peptide subcutaneously with imiquimod. This clone was recorded once. The antigen is unknown. The V end lost 8 bases, the J end lost 9 bases, and 11 bases lay between the germline ends. From germline, CDR1 is MNHNS and CDR2 SASEGT. The CDR3 sequence is 12 residues long. Method: immunoSEQ multiplex PCR; TCRdb's copy keeps in-frame clones and lacks some. The sample carries some 60,000 clones, about four fifths recorded once.

This material consisted of PBMCs, taken from a glioma patient whose treatment included an IDH1 peptide vaccine. The rearrangement links TRBV6-1 to TRBJ1-6; D gene ambiguous. The receptor was derived from a young man with glioma. DNA of the CDR3: TGTGCCAGCCGGCAGGACGGTTCACCCCTCCACTTT. Translated, it gives CASRQDGSPLHF.